This TCR beta chain was documented in a study of shared clonotypes between healthy human individuals. Study results and limitations: Richness estimates generally favored naive over memory subsets.

Cells designated naive CD8 were CD45RO-negative and were positively selected for CCR7, with terminally differentiated effector memory CD45RA+ cells excluded. All the donors were Caucasian adults who lived in Nashville, Tennessee. The table came from immunoSEQ multiplex PCR; TCRdb's copy has only in-frame clones and leaves some out. The sample lists about 870,000 clones, about 92% occurring once. Comments on this clone: The antigen is unknown.

Trimming cost V 6 bases and J 4 bases; bases outside gene matches: 6. The CDR3 spans 15 residues. Germline-derived CDR1 and CDR2 are MDHEN and SYDVKM. This rearrangement joins TRBV28 to TRBJ1-2; 12 nucleotides agree with TRBD1. This sequence was found in a man younger than 40 in good health. The sample comprised naive CD8+ T cells sorted from blood. CDR3 nucleotides: TGTGCCAGCAGAAGGGACAGGGGGCTAGGCTATGGCTACACCTTC. This codes for CASRRDRGLGYGYTF.